This T cell receptor (beta chain) came from a study of OX40 agonist ivuxolimab in advanced cancers. Across the study: Melanoma, hepatocellular carcinoma, head and neck or renal cell cancer occurred in dose-escalation patients.

The V end lost 5 bases, the J end lost 6 bases, and 22 bases lay between the germline ends. This CDR3 contains 17 residues. Germline loops: CDR1 MNHEY, CDR2 SMNVEV (reference sequence). This clone was recorded once. The target antigen is unknown. General study points: CD8+ T cells were the subset that, on average, had more expanded clones than CD4+. Among expanded peripheral T cells, antigen specificity went undetermined.

Assay: immunoSEQ multiplex PCR; the TCRdb copy retains only in-frame clones and omits some. Among some 42,000 clones listed, around 84% were seen once. The chain employs TRBV27 and TRBJ2-2, with D possibly being TRBD1 or TRBD2 (5 bases each). This TCR derives from an adult with an advanced solid tumor such as melanoma, head and neck, liver or kidney cancer. The sample was CD4+ or CD8+ T cells sorted from blood, taken in a trial of the OX40 agonist ivuxolimab. As DNA, the CDR3 is TGTGCCAGCAGTGGGCAACCGGGACCACCGGGACCCGGGGAGCTGTTTTTT. As protein: CASSGQPGPPGPGELFF.